The clone carrying this T cell receptor beta chain was observed many times. Time point noted: newly diagnosed GD, antithyroid drugs for less than 3 months. Researchers made the TCR library from RNA that was extracted from PBMCs. CDR3 size: 15 residues. Germline loops: CDR1 MNHNS, CDR2 SASEGT. The junction had 12 bases not matched to a gene; V was cut back by 7 bases and J by 8 bases. Library construction for TCR beta used iRepertoire HTBI primers and Arm-PCR of CDR3 regions. TCRdb processed the multiplex PCR reads anew with MiXCR; each CDR3 protein has one entry. Among about 450,000 distinct CDR3 sequences listed, roughly 15% were seen once. This sample was taken from a study of regulatory T cells in long-lasting Graves disease. This same sample was also taken into another study, of T cells in Graves' hyperthyroidism and ophthalmopathy. Per that paper: The study excluded patients with uncontrolled infection, other autoimmune disease, pregnancy or lactation.

This TCR derives from a woman in her 30s with Graves disease. The rearrangement uses TRBV6-1 and TRBJ2-1, with TRBD2 matching 9 bases. The source was peripheral blood mononuclear cells (PBMCs), collected at new diagnosis, from a patient treated with antithyroid drugs. The CDR3 loop reads CASKGLAGHSDEQFF. The CDR3, as DNA: TGTGCCAGCAAGGGGCTAGCGGGACACTCGGATGAGCAGTTCTTC.